The 31 T cell receptor beta chains in this list originate from one sample, sequenced in a study of early T cells in non-severe SARS-CoV-2 infection. TCRdb reprocessed the 5' RACE reads with MiXCR, giving one entry per CDR3 protein. Of fewer than 30,000 distinct CDR3 sequences listed, less than 6.5% are singletons. This material consisted of whole blood, taken at baseline. The receptors were sampled from an adult who was a healthcare worker with PCR-confirmed SARS-CoV-2 infection or an uninfected control (not recorded which).

V and J are TRBV27 and TRBJ2-7, with TRBD2 matching over 7 bases. This CDR3 region has 16 residues. V lost 0 bases and J lost 5; bases outside the gene matches: 10. Germline V gene sequence: CDR1 MNHEY, CDR2 SMNVEV (reference sequence). CDR3 DNA sequence: TGTGCCAGCAGTTTATCGATTGGGGGGGTTGGCCACGAGCAGTACTTC. Protein product: CASSLSIGGVGHEQYF.

The chain carries TRBV20-1 and TRBJ2-3; 7 bases align to TRBD1. Trimming cost V 6 bases and J 2 bases; bases outside gene matches: 5. The CDR3 extends over 13 amino acids. Germline V CDR1 and CDR2: DFQATT, SNEGSKA (reference sequence). The CDR3 DNA reads as TGCAGTGCCGGGACAGACATCACAGATACGCAGTATTTT. Protein sequence: CSAGTDITDTQYF.

This clonotype was seen more than once but under ten times. DNA of the CDR3: TGTGCCAGCCGGGACTCTCAAGAGACCCAGTACTTC. It specifies CASRDSQETQYF. This sequence joins TRBV7-8 and TRBJ2-5, with a weak D call TRBD2 (6 bases). The CDR3 sequence is 12 residues long. The germline gives CDR1 SGHVS, CDR2 FQNEAQ. Trimming took 8 bases from V and 2 from J, leaving 9 bases between them.

This clonotype was observed many times. The V gene is TRBV7-2, the J gene TRBJ2-7, with TRBD1 as a possible D gene (6 bases). The V end lost 5 bases, the J end lost 1 base, and 15 bases lay between the germline ends. Germline lookup yields CDR1 SGHTA and CDR2 FQGNSA. This CDR3 region has 15 residues. The CDR3 protein is CASSLPGTFSYEQYF. In nucleotides, the CDR3 is TGTGCCAGCAGCCTCCCCGGGACATTTTCCTACGAGCAGTACTTC. The variable domain in full, with the rest retrieved from reference TRBV7-2 and TRBJ2-7, is GAGVSQSPSNKVTEKGKDVELRCDPISGHTALYWYRQSLGQGLEFLIYFQGNSAPDKSGLPSDRFSAERTGGSVSTLTIQRTQQEDSAVYLCASSLPGTFSYEQYFGPGTRLTVT.

This chain links TRBV9 with TRBJ1-1; 8 positions agree with TRBD1. In germline, CDR1 is SGDLS, CDR2 YYNGEE. The CDR3 loop spans 14 amino acids. V trimming: 1 base; J trimming: 4 bases; junction bases outside the gene matches: 3. CDR3 DNA: TGTGCCAGCAGCGTACAGGGGGCGAGCACTGAAGCTTTCTTT. Translated, it gives CASSVQGASTEAFF.

This clonotype has at least ten counts. The chain has TRBV6-2 or TRBV6-3 and TRBJ2-3; the D is unclear. Per germline, CDR1 MNHEY and CDR2 SVGEGT. Between the trimmed V and J ends, which lost 5 bases and 8 bases, there was a span of 14 bases. The CDR3 is 13 residues long. The CDR3 reads CASSTTSSGTQYF. CDR3 bases: TGTGCCAGCAGTACGACCAGTTCTGGTACGCAGTATTTT.

This clonotype was seen at least ten times. The chain combines TRBV7-2 with TRBJ2-6; 8 bases fit TRBD1. The V gene end was trimmed by 8 bases and the J gene end by 0 bases; junction bases not matched to a gene: 12. From germline, CDR1 is SGHTA and CDR2 FQGNSA. CDR3 length: 18 amino acids. CDR3 bases: TGTGCCAGCCGCCGAGGACAGGGTTTATTCTCTGGGGCCAACGTCCTGACTTTC. As protein: CASRRGQGLFSGANVLTF.

This clonotype was counted between two and nine times. CDR3 DNA: TGTGCCAGCAGTCAGGGTCTTGGCTACACCTTC. This encodes CASSQGLGYTF. The chain uses TRBV4-2 and TRBJ1-2, with D perhaps TRBD1 (5 bases). The CDR3 covers 11 residues. CDR1 and CDR2 from the germline V gene are LGHNA and YNFKEQ. The V gene lost 6 bases and the J gene lost 7 bases, with 9 bases spanning the gap.

V is TRBV7-2 and J is TRBJ2-5; TRBD2 matches at 7 bases. Per the germline V gene, CDR1 is SGHTA and CDR2 is FQGNSA. V shed 2 bases, J shed 5 bases, and the junction held 11 bases outside the gene matches. This CDR3 is built from 16 residues. This chain's CDR3 is CASSLSQGGFWETQYF. CDR3 DNA: TGTGCCAGCAGCTTAAGCCAGGGAGGGTTTTGGGAGACCCAGTACTTC.

In its sample, this clonotype was seen a few times. The chain uses TRBV12-3 or TRBV12-4 and TRBJ2-2, with 7 bases identical to TRBD1. The junction had 5 bases not matched to a gene; V was cut back by 8 bases and J by 5 bases. The CDR3 contains 13 residues. The CDR3: CASAQGETGELFF. DNA for the CDR3: TGTGCCAGCGCCCAGGGGGAGACCGGGGAGCTGTTTTTT.

This clonotype was observed at least ten times. This CDR3 reads CASSYLASNTEAFF. CDR3 in DNA: TGTGCCAGCAGTTATTTGGCCTCCAACACTGAAGCTTTCTTT. The chain joins TRBV6-2 or TRBV6-3 to TRBJ1-1; D is unclear. In germline, CDR1 is MNHEY, CDR2 SVGEGT. This CDR3 spans 14 amino acids. Between the trimmed V and J ends, which lost 3 bases and 2 bases, there was a span of 10 bases.

The table lists this clonotype with a few counts. V and J are TRBV7-2 and TRBJ2-3; the match to TRBD2 covers 14 bases. Germline V gene lookup returns CDR1 SGHTA and CDR2 FQGNSA. The V segment lost 5 bases and the J segment 9 bases; nucleotides outside the gene matches: 10. This CDR3 comprises 16 residues. Here the CDR3 DNA reads TGTGCCAGCAGCACTTGGACTAGCGGGGGGCTTGAGACGCAGTATTTT. Its translation: CASSTWTSGGLETQYF.

This clonotype has ten or more counts. The chain carries TRBV4-3 and TRBJ1-2; D remains ambiguous. The V end lost 1 base, the J end lost 3 bases, and 9 bases lay between the germline ends. The CDR3 is 14 residues long. The V gene's germline CDR1 is LGHNA and CDR2 YSLEER. This CDR3 reads CASSQVARHYGYTF. The CDR3 bases are TGCGCCAGCAGCCAAGTTGCGCGTCACTATGGCTACACCTTC.

At least ten counts were recorded for this clonotype. CDR3 DNA: TGTGCCAGCAGCTCTCGGACTGATAGCAATCAGCCCCAGCATTTT. The encoded protein is CASSSRTDSNQPQHF. J is TRBJ1-5 and V is TRBV21-1. TRBV21-1 has pseudogene status. The CDR3 runs to 15 residues.

This clonotype has at least ten counts. The rearrangement uses TRBV27 and TRBJ2-7; 7 bases fit TRBD1. CDR1 and CDR2 (germline): MNHEY, SMNVEV (reference sequence). After removal of 3 bases from V and 1 base from J, the junction contained 9 bases not matched to a gene. The CDR3 length is 16 residues. CDR3 bases: TGTGCCAGCAGTTTCTCCGGACAGGCGACTTCCTACGAGCAGTACTTC. Its protein product is CASSFSGQATSYEQYF.

This clonotype turned up a few times. The chain has TRBV27 and TRBJ1-3; tentative D call: TRBD1 (6 bases). Germline lookup yields CDR1 MNHEY and CDR2 SMNVEV (reference sequence). The germline V and J ends were trimmed by 5 bases and 8 bases, with 19 bases remaining between them. This CDR3 region has 15 residues. The chain's CDR3 is CASSPGTSAGDTIYF. The DNA for the CDR3 is TGTGCCAGCAGTCCAGGGACATCCGCAGGGGACACCATATATTTT.

This clonotype occurred many times. The chain has TRBV5-5 and TRBJ2-3; no definite D call. V dropped 0 bases and J dropped 4 bases, with 9 bases sitting between them. Per germline, CDR1 SGHKS and CDR2 YYEKEE (reference sequence). CDR3 length: 14 amino acids. CDR3: CASSLANEADTQYF. CDR3 DNA sequence: TGTGCCAGCAGCTTGGCCAATGAGGCAGATACGCAGTATTTT. Supplemented by reference TRBV5-5 and TRBJ2-3, the full variable domain reads DAGVTQSPTHLIKTRGQQVTLRCSPISGHKSVSWYQQVLGQGPQFIFQYYEKEERGRGNFPDRFSARQFPNYSSELNVNALLLGDSALYLCASSLANEADTQYFGPGTRLTVL.

This clonotype was seen repeatedly, ten times or more. V and J are TRBV20-1 and TRBJ2-3; 9 nucleotides match TRBD1. The V and J ends lost 1 base and 5 bases, in that order; junction bases with no gene match: 10. The CDR3 sequence is 16 residues long. Germline lookup yields CDR1 DFQATT and CDR2 SNEGSKA (reference sequence). CDR3 protein: CSARGRQGEGGDTQYF. The CDR3 DNA sequence: TGCAGTGCTAGAGGGAGACAGGGGGAGGGTGGAGATACGCAGTATTTT.

Ten or more counts support this clonotype. The chain recombines TRBV10-3 with TRBJ2-1, with D possibly matching TRBD1 (6 bases). The CDR3 has 14 residues. Per the germline V gene, CDR1 is ENHRY and CDR2 is SYGVKD. Trimming removed 0 bases at V and 12 bases at J, with 15 bases between. The CDR3, as DNA: TGTGCCATCAGTGAGTCGGGCAGGGGCGCAGGGCAGTTCTTC. Protein product: CAISESGRGAGQFF.

This chain links TRBV19 with TRBJ2-5; D might be TRBD2 (5 bases). This CDR3 has 13 residues. Trimming pared 5 bases from V and 1 base from J, leaving 8 bases between. CDR1 and CDR2 (germline): LNHDA, SQIVND (reference sequence). The CDR3 loop is CASSLSGQETQYF. In nucleotides, the CDR3 is TGTGCCAGTAGTCTCAGCGGCCAAGAGACCCAGTACTTC.

This clonotype was recorded at least ten times. The rearrangement joins TRBV10-3 to TRBJ1-1; no reliable D call. Germline CDR1 and CDR2: ENHRY and SYGVKD. The CDR3 loop spans 13 amino acids. The V end was cut by 11 bases, the J end by 1 base, with 14 bases between. CDR3 protein: CASTQTSNTEAFF. DNA of the CDR3: TGTGCCTCAACTCAGACGTCGAACACTGAAGCTTTCTTT.

This clonotype appeared many times. CDR3 amino acids: CAISGTGGDYTGELFF. The CDR3 bases are TGTGCCATCAGTGGGACAGGAGGGGACTACACCGGGGAGCTGTTTTTT. The chain joins TRBV10-3 to TRBJ2-2; a possible D gene is TRBD1 (7 bases). CDR1 is ENHRY and CDR2 is SYGVKD in the germline V gene. This CDR3 comprises 16 residues. The germline V and J ends were trimmed by 4 bases and 3 bases, with 15 bases remaining between them.

This clonotype was seen repeatedly, ten times or more. The chain uses TRBV6-2 or TRBV6-3 and TRBJ2-7, with TRBD2 identical over 7 bases. The CDR3 consists of 15 residues. Germline CDR1 is MNHEY and CDR2 is SVGEGT. Germline trimming cut 2 bases from V and 6 bases from J; bases unmatched to any gene: 10. The CDR3 region is CASSYLRRGGREQYF. CDR3 nucleotides: TGTGCCAGCAGTTACCTACGGCGGGGAGGGCGCGAGCAGTACTTC.

This clonotype came up many times. The chain recombines TRBV6-6 with TRBJ2-7, with D possibly TRBD1 on 6 matching bases. V shed 7 bases and J shed 6 bases, with 19 bases lying between them. CDR3 length: 14 residues. Germline CDR1 and CDR2: MNHNY and SVGAGI (reference sequence). The CDR3 reads CASTKGRGLGEQYF. CDR3 nucleotide sequence: TGTGCCAGCACCAAAGGCAGGGGTCTCGGCGAGCAGTACTTC.

This clonotype was recorded at least ten times. The chain recombines TRBV20-1 with TRBJ1-6, with 8 bases matching TRBD1. Germline V gene lookup returns CDR1 DFQATT and CDR2 SNEGSKA (reference sequence). The junction had 8 bases not matched to a gene; V was cut back by 1 base and J by 12 bases. This CDR3 has 14 amino acids. CDR3 DNA: TGCAGTGCTAGAGTTCAGGGGGCGAATCAACCCCTCCACTTT. Protein: CSARVQGANQPLHF.

This clonotype appeared many times. The J gene is TRBJ1-4, the V gene TRBV28, with 7 bases fitting TRBD1. In germline, CDR1 is MDHEN, CDR2 SYDVKM. With V trimmed by 6 bases and J by 0 bases, 10 bases remained unmatched. CDR3 length equals 17 residues. CDR3 coding DNA: TGTGCCAGCAGCGACAGGGCCTTGTTAGCAACTAATGAAAAACTGTTTTTT. This gives the protein CASSDRALLATNEKLFF.

In this sample, this clonotype turned up many times. The V and J genes are TRBV12-5 and TRBJ2-5; D is uncertain. The CDR3 is 13 amino acids. Germline V gene lookup returns CDR1 LGHNT and CDR2 FRNRAP. V gave up 2 bases and J gave up 4 bases, with 8 bases separating them. Here the CDR3 DNA reads TGTGCTAGTGGTTTGAGGCCGGGAGAGACCCAGTACTTC. Its translation: CASGLRPGETQYF.

This clonotype was picked up many times. J is TRBJ1-2 and V is TRBV30; TRBD1 aligns across 7 bases. Germline lookup yields CDR1 GTSNPN and CDR2 SVGIG (reference sequence). This CDR3 contains 12 residues. V lost 1 base to trimming and J lost 10 bases; unmatched junction nucleotides: 6. CDR3 in DNA: TGTGCCTGGAGTGAGCAGACAGGGACCTACACCTTC. This translates into CAWSEQTGTYTF.

This clonotype was seen at least ten times. This rearrangement joins TRBV7-8 to TRBJ2-2; no definite D call. CDR1 and CDR2 (germline): SGHVS, FQNEAQ. V shed 2 bases and J shed 0 bases, with 7 bases lying between them. The CDR3 is 15 residues long. For the CDR3, the DNA is TGTGCCAGCAGCTTACGACACCCGAACACCGGGGAGCTGTTTTTT. Translating gives CASSLRHPNTGELFF.

The V gene is TRBV20-1, the J gene TRBJ1-1, with D unresolved. Germline V lookup: CDR1 DFQATT, CDR2 SNEGSKA (reference sequence). This CDR3 spans 13 amino acids. Between the trimmed V and J ends, which lost 6 bases and 1 base, there was a span of 12 bases. The CDR3 DNA sequence: TGCAGTGCCCGAAGGATACCGAACACTGAAGCTTTCTTT. Protein sequence: CSARRIPNTEAFF.

This clonotype was seen at least ten times. The V gene is TRBV18, the J gene TRBJ1-6; D call uncertain. Trimming removed 6 bases at V and 0 bases at J, with 9 bases between. This CDR3 is built from 15 residues. The germline CDR1 and CDR2 sequences are KGHSH and LQKENI. As DNA, the CDR3 is TGTGCCAGCTCCCTCCAGAGCTCCTATAATTCACCCCTCCACTTT. The encoded protein is CASSLQSSYNSPLHF. Supplemented by reference TRBV18 and TRBJ1-6, the full variable domain reads NAGVMQNPRHLVRRRGQEARLRCSPMKGHSHVYWYRQLPEEGLKFMVYLQKENIIDESGMPKERFSAEFPKEGPSILRIQQVVRGDSAAYFCASSLQSSYNSPLHFGNGTRLTVT.